This passage covers 9 T cell receptor beta chains from one sample sequenced in a study of cytomegalovirus exposure and HLA in healthy donors. Clones were sequenced by immunoSEQ multiplex PCR, and TCRdb holds only the in-frame ones, with some missing. The table lists about 110,000 clones, about 85% of them singletons. Sequencing input: PBMCs. The receptor source for this set is a woman between 18 and 29 years old in good health and CMV-seronegative.

The chain employs TRBV2 and TRBJ2-1, with a tentative D call TRBD1 (5 bases). Trimming took 6 bases from V and 7 from J, leaving 13 bases between them. In germline, CDR1 is SNHLY, CDR2 FYNNEI. The CDR3 is 13 amino acids. Here the CDR3 reads CASRVTQGNEQFF. As DNA, the CDR3 is TGTGCCAGCAGGGTGACCCAGGGAAATGAGCAGTTCTTC.

V usage is TRBV20-1 and J usage is TRBJ1-1; no definite D call. The germline V gene has CDR1 DFQATT and CDR2 SNEGSKA (reference sequence). The CDR3 contains 10 residues. V lost 0 bases and J 8 bases, leaving 4 bases between the germline ends. The CDR3 is CSARDIEAFF. The CDR3 DNA sequence: TGCAGTGCTAGAGATATAGAAGCTTTCTTT.

The chain is built from TRBV9 and TRBJ2-5, with 7 bases fitting TRBD2. This CDR3 has 13 residues. V was clipped by 1 base and J by 5 bases; unmatched bases: 2. Germline V gene lookup returns CDR1 SGDLS and CDR2 YYNGEE. The chain's CDR3 is CASSVQAGETQYF. Here the CDR3 DNA reads TGTGCCAGCAGCGTACAAGCGGGGGAGACCCAGTACTTC.

The CDR3 here is CASSLTHSGGADTQYF. The CDR3 DNA follows: TGTGCCAGCAGCTTAACTCATAGCGGGGGGGCAGATACGCAGTATTTT. The chain is built from TRBV13 and TRBJ2-3; 11 bases fit TRBD2. CDR1 PRHDT and CDR2 FYEKMQ come from the germline V gene (reference sequence). CDR3 length: 16 residues. With V trimmed by 2 bases and J by 4 bases, 5 bases remained unmatched.

Many counts were recorded for this clone. The chain has TRBV18 and TRBJ1-2; D call uncertain. V was cut by 4 bases and J by 7 bases, with 19 bases left in between. Per the germline V gene, CDR1 is KGHSH and CDR2 is LQKENI. There are 15 residues in the CDR3. This CDR3 reads CASSRMDLSRGGYTF. DNA of the CDR3: TGTGCCAGCTCACGCATGGACCTATCACGGGGTGGCTACACCTTC.

The chain combines TRBV18 with TRBJ2-1; 10 positions agree with TRBD2. Germline CDR1 and CDR2: KGHSH and LQKENI. The V gene end was trimmed by 6 bases and the J gene end by 2 bases; junction bases not matched to a gene: 10. This CDR3 is built from 17 residues. The CDR3 loop is CASSGEHGLAAYNEQFF. The CDR3, as DNA: TGTGCCAGCTCGGGAGAGCACGGACTAGCGGCCTACAATGAGCAGTTCTTC.

DNA of the CDR3: TGCGCCAGCAGCCAAGAATCACAGGGGTCCTACAATGAGCAGTTCTTC. It is translated as CASSQESQGSYNEQFF. This chain links TRBV4-1 with TRBJ2-1; TRBD1 agrees at 7 bases. The CDR3 has 16 amino acids. After removal of 0 bases from V and 1 base from J, the junction contained 3 bases not matched to a gene. Per the germline V gene, CDR1 is MGHRA and CDR2 is YSYEKL.

The rearrangement uses TRBV10-2 and TRBJ2-5, with 9 bases matching TRBD2. This CDR3 has 18 amino acids. Germline values: CDR1 WSHSY, CDR2 SAAADI. V lost 1 base and J lost 1; bases outside the gene matches: 10. CDR3 sequence: CASSELQGPRGGQETQYF. CDR3 nucleotides: TGCGCCAGCAGTGAGTTACAGGGCCCGCGGGGGGGCCAAGAGACCCAGTACTTC.

This rearrangement joins TRBV25-1 to TRBJ2-5; TRBD2 matches at 8 bases. V lost 3 bases and J lost 5; bases outside the gene matches: 17. Germline lookup yields CDR1 MGHDK and CDR2 SYGVNS. The CDR3 is 18 amino acids. The CDR3 bases are TGTGCCAGCAGTGATCCCGACCGCCGTCGGGGGGGAGAGGAGACCCAGTACTTC. Residues: CASSDPDRRRGGEETQYF.